These 18 T cell receptor beta chains were all obtained from the same sample, sequenced in a study of blood T cell repertoires in COVID-19. Data came from immunoSEQ multiplex PCR; TCRdb stores just in-frame clones and leaves some out. The sample has tens of thousands of clones, under 85% seen once; the top ten hold 28%. Source material: peripheral blood. The origin of the receptors is a woman older than 75 with acute or convalescent COVID-19.

The genes are TRBV5-1 and TRBJ2-1; 8 bases are a match to TRBD2. The germline V gene has CDR1 SGHRS and CDR2 YFSETQ. The CDR3 loop spans 16 amino acids. V lost 0 bases, J lost 5 bases, and 7 bases stayed unmatched. The DNA for the CDR3 is TGCGCCAGCAGCTTGGTCGTTAGCGGGAAAGACAATGAGCAGTTCTTC. It translates to CASSLVVSGKDNEQFF. Full variable domain (missing parts from reference TRBV5-1 and TRBJ2-1): KAGVTQTPRYLIKTRGQQVTLSCSPISGHRSVSWYQQTPGQGLQFLFEYFSETQRNKGNFPGRFSGRQFSNSRSEMNVSTLELGDSALYLCASSLVVSGKDNEQFFGPGTRLTVL.

The rearrangement uses TRBV6-5 and TRBJ1-5, with 7 bases matching TRBD1. This CDR3 region has 14 residues. The germline V gene encodes CDR1 MNHEY and CDR2 SVGAGI. V shed 5 bases and J 7 bases; nucleotides not matched to a gene: 8. CDR3 coding DNA: TGTGCCAGCAGTCGCCGGGGGACAGAGCAGCCCCAGCATTTT. This translates into CASSRRGTEQPQHF.

The chain links TRBV4-2 to TRBJ2-7; 12 nucleotides agree with TRBD2. Trimming cost V 4 bases and J 3 bases; bases outside gene matches: 4. Germline lookup yields CDR1 LGHNA and CDR2 YNFKEQ. The CDR3 covers 15 residues. The CDR3 reads CASSPRLAGDYEQYF. CDR3 in DNA: TGTGCCAGCAGCCCCCGACTAGCGGGAGACTACGAGCAGTACTTC.

The J gene is TRBJ1-1, the V gene TRBV5-4; no firm D call. Germline values: CDR1 SGHNT, CDR2 YYREEE (reference sequence). There are 14 residues in the CDR3. V was clipped by 1 base and J by 3 bases, with 10 bases between them. The CDR3 nucleotides are TGTGCCAGCAGCTTGACGGCAGGATACACTGAAGCTTTCTTT. Translated: CASSLTAGYTEAFF. Filled out from reference TRBV5-4 and TRBJ1-1, the complete variable domain reads ETGVTQSPTHLIKTRGQQVTLRCSSQSGHNTVSWYQQALGQGPQFIFQYYREEENGRGNFPPRFSGLQFPNYSSELNVNALELDDSALYLCASSLTAGYTEAFFGQGTRLTVV.

The gene calls are TRBV27 and TRBJ2-5; 11 bases map to TRBD2. Looked up from germline, CDR1 is MNHEY and CDR2 is SMNVEV (reference sequence). The CDR3 contains 15 residues. The trim removed 3 bases at V and 1 base at J, leaving 1 base unmatched. As DNA, the CDR3 is TGTGCCAGCAGTTTTAGCGGGGGGGCCCAAGAGACCCAGTACTTC. It codes for CASSFSGGAQETQYF.

The rearrangement uses TRBV11-3 and TRBJ1-3; no clear D. CDR1 SGHNT and CDR2 YENEEA come from the germline V gene. Trimming removed 1 base from V and 2 bases from J, with 3 bases in between. This CDR3 contains 13 residues. CDR3 coding DNA: TGTGCCAGCAGCTTAGTCACTGGAAACACCATATATTTT. This translates into CASSLVTGNTIYF.

The rearrangement joins TRBV6-6 to TRBJ1-3; 8 bases map to TRBD1. The CDR3 length is 17 residues. Germline assignment: CDR1 MNHNY and CDR2 SVGAGI (reference sequence). V was pared by 5 bases and J by 1 base, with 10 bases of the junction left unmatched. The CDR3 sequence is CASSRRTGPLSGNTIYF. Written as DNA, the CDR3 is TGTGCCAGCAGTCGGAGGACAGGGCCGCTTTCTGGAAACACCATATATTTT.

This chain joins TRBV27 and TRBJ1-1, with TRBD1 as a possible D gene (6 bases). CDR3 length: 13 amino acids. CDR1 and CDR2 (germline): MNHEY, SMNVEV (reference sequence). V was pared by 4 bases and J by 4 bases, with 10 bases between. Here the CDR3 reads CASSSDRRTEAFF. The CDR3 bases are TGTGCCAGCAGTTCCGACAGGCGCACTGAAGCTTTCTTT.

The rearrangement joins TRBV5-6 to TRBJ2-3; D is perhaps TRBD2 (5 bases). Germline V lookup: CDR1 SGHDT, CDR2 YYEEEE. The CDR3 spans 14 residues. Trimming stripped 2 bases from V and 0 bases from J, with 7 bases between. DNA of the CDR3: TGTGCCAGCAGCTTATTAGCGAGCACAGATACGCAGTATTTT. Its translation: CASSLLASTDTQYF.

The genes are TRBV2 and TRBJ1-6; 10 bases match TRBD1. Losses at the gene ends were 1 base for V and 9 bases for J; bases not matched to a gene: 6. Germline V gene data show CDR1 as SNHLY and CDR2 as FYNNEI. This CDR3 comprises 16 residues. CDR3 coding DNA: TGTGCCAGCAGTGAAGGGGGAAGACAGGGGGCTTCACCCCTCCACTTT. Its translation: CASSEGGRQGASPLHF.

The V gene is TRBV14, the J gene TRBJ2-1; tentatively, D is TRBD1 (6 bases). This CDR3 has 17 residues. CDR1 is SGHDN, CDR2 FVKESK, per germline. V was cut by 0 bases and J by 7 bases, with 19 bases left in between. The CDR3 is CASSQDGRGVRGNEQFF. CDR3 in DNA: TGTGCCAGCAGCCAAGATGGCCGGGGTGTAAGGGGGAATGAGCAGTTCTTC.

V gene TRBV18 combines with J gene TRBJ1-1; TRBD1 is a possible D gene (6 bases). Germline V gene sequence: CDR1 KGHSH, CDR2 LQKENI. Trimming cost V 3 bases and J 0 bases, with 11 bases left between them. CDR3 size: 15 residues. The CDR3 nucleotides read TGTGCCAGCTCACCGAGACAGGACATGAACACTGAAGCTTTCTTT. This codes for CASSPRQDMNTEAFF.

The gene calls are TRBV10-3 and TRBJ1-4, with TRBD1 matching 8 bases. The CDR3 totals 14 residues. Germline trimming cut 4 bases from V and 4 bases from J; bases unmatched to any gene: 2. Germline lookup yields CDR1 ENHRY and CDR2 SYGVKD. The CDR3 sequence: CAISAGQDNEKLFF. CDR3 DNA sequence: TGTGCCATCAGTGCGGGACAGGATAATGAAAAACTGTTTTTT.

In its sample, this clone was seen once. The chain is built from TRBV21-1 and TRBJ2-7; the table's D call, TRBD2, was not checked against the DNA. TRBV21-1 is listed as a pseudogene. CDR3 length: 15 amino acids. CDR3 sequence reads: CASTLGAGALYEQYF. DNA for the CDR3: TGTGCCAGCACCCTGGGGGCGGGGGCCCTCTACGAGCAGTACTTC.

This chain joins TRBV6-5 and TRBJ2-1, with 9 positions matching TRBD2. Trimming at V came to 7 bases and at J to 6 bases, leaving 4 bases not matched to a gene. Germline V gene data show CDR1 as MNHEY and CDR2 as SVGAGI. The CDR3 sequence is 13 residues long. CDR3 sequence: CASIAGVSNEQFF. The CDR3 region has the DNA TGTGCCAGCATAGCGGGAGTAAGCAATGAGCAGTTCTTC.

The chain carries TRBV4-2 and TRBJ2-1; the match to TRBD2 covers 10 bases. The CDR3 is 16 residues long. Germline lookup yields CDR1 LGHNA and CDR2 YNFKEQ. Losses at the gene ends were 2 bases for V and 5 bases for J; bases not matched to a gene: 6. Here the CDR3 DNA reads TGTGCCAGCAGCCAAACCGGGACTAGCGCCCACAATGAGCAGTTCTTC. This gives the protein CASSQTGTSAHNEQFF.

The rearrangement uses TRBV10-1 and TRBJ2-3; TRBD2 agrees at 10 bases. V was clipped by 2 bases and J by 3 bases; unmatched bases: 5. The CDR3 has 16 amino acids. The germline CDR1 and CDR2 sequences are WNHNN and SYGVQD (reference sequence). As DNA, the CDR3 is TGCGCCAGCAGTGAGCTAGCGGGAGTCGGGACAGATACGCAGTATTTT. Its translation: CASSELAGVGTDTQYF.

This clone was detected only a few times. V gene TRBV6-2 or TRBV6-3 combines with J gene TRBJ2-1; 8 bases fit TRBD1. Germline V lookup: CDR1 MNHEY, CDR2 SVGEGT. The CDR3 contains 15 residues. J gave up 6 bases and V 6 bases, and 10 bases lay outside the gene matches. CDR3 in amino acids: CASSFGTGPFNEQFF. The CDR3 nucleotides read TGTGCCAGCAGCTTCGGGACAGGACCTTTCAATGAGCAGTTCTTC.